Listed below are T cell receptor beta chains from one sample, sequenced in a study of early T cells in non-severe SARS-CoV-2 infection. TCRdb reprocessed the 5' RACE reads with MiXCR, giving one entry per CDR3 protein. The sample records approximately 71,000 distinct CDR3 sequences, around 12% being singletons. The sequenced sample was whole blood, obtained at baseline. These receptors were collected from an adult who was a healthcare worker with PCR-confirmed SARS-CoV-2 infection or an uninfected control (not recorded which). Both conserved end residues are part of each CDR3. The D gene is left open where the match is weak. Size is stated for part of the rows, as once, few or many counts, or as a class when the clone is expanded.

v_gene,d_gene,j_gene,abundance,CDR3nt,CDR3aa
TRBV28,TRBD1,TRBJ1-2,-,TGTGCCAGCAGTTCCCAAGCCGGGACAGGGAATGGCTACACCTTC,CASSSQAGTGNGYTF
TRBV5-4,-,TRBJ2-3,-,TGTGCCAGCAGTATGGGCCGTGATACGCAGTATTTT,CASSMGRDTQYF
TRBV2,-,TRBJ1-4,few,TGTGCCAGCACCCCAAGGGTCTGGGGAAAACTGTTTTTT,CASTPRVWGKLFF
TRBV3-1,-,TRBJ1-3,many,TGTGCCAGCAGCCAAGATGGGGTCTCTGGAAACACCATATATTTT,CASSQDGVSGNTIYF
TRBV11-3,TRBD1,TRBJ1-1,few,TGTGCCAGCAGCTTAGGGGGACAGCTGAACACTGAAGCTTTCTTT,CASSLGGQLNTEAFF
TRBV6-6,TRBD1,TRBJ2-1,-,TGTGCCAGTGAACGACAGGGTTGGAACAATGAGCAGTTCTTC,CASERQGWNNEQFF
TRBV6-5,-,TRBJ1-2,few,TGTGCCAGCAGTTACTCGACGGAGCGCTATGGCTACACCTTC,CASSYSTERYGYTF
TRBV28,TRBD1,TRBJ1-2,-,TGTGCCAGCAGGATCACAGGGGGCTATGGCTACACCTTC,CASRITGGYGYTF
TRBV20-1,-,TRBJ1-4,few,TGCAGTGCTAGTAATGAGCTCGGGGGAGGGGAAGCTTGGAAACTGTTTTTT,CSASNELGGGEAWKLFF
TRBV9,TRBD2,TRBJ2-7,few,TGTGCCAGCAGCGTAGAGGCTAGCGGGGGACTCTACGAGCAGTACTTC,CASSVEASGGLYEQYF
TRBV20-1,-,TRBJ1-1,few,TGCAGTGCGCGTCAGGGCGTGGGGACTGAAGCTTTCTTT,CSARQGVGTEAFF
TRBV18,-,TRBJ1-3,many,TGTGCCAGCTCCCAACTCCCGACCTCTGGAAACACCATATATTTT,CASSQLPTSGNTIYF
TRBV7-2,-,TRBJ1-1,few,TGTGCCAGCAGCTTATTGGTGAACACTGAAGCTTTCTTT,CASSLLVNTEAFF
TRBV4-1,TRBD1,TRBJ2-5,-,TGCGCCAGCAGCCAAGAACAGGGGGGAGTTCGCCAAGAGACCCAGTACTTC,CASSQEQGGVRQETQYF
TRBV5-1,-,TRBJ2-1,-,TGCGCCAGCAGCTTGTCGGCTAGTGGGCGTGAGCAGTTCTTC,CASSLSASGREQFF
TRBV6-1,TRBD1,TRBJ1-6,-,TGTGCCAGCACGTTGACAGGGTTAATAGCCTATAATTCACCCCTCCACTTT,CASTLTGLIAYNSPLHF
TRBV10-2,-,TRBJ1-2,-,TGCGCCAGCAGTGAGTCTGGGGGCCGGTATGGCTACACCTTC,CASSESGGRYGYTF
TRBV4-3,-,TRBJ1-4,-,TGCGCCAGCAGCCATGATCTTTTTGAAAAACTGTTTTTT,CASSHDLFEKLFF
TRBV7-6,TRBD1,TRBJ2-1,many,TGTGCCAGCAGCTTAGCCCTAGGGGCAGGGGGCGCGTATGAGCAGTTCTTC,CASSLALGAGGAYEQFF
TRBV11-2,-,TRBJ1-6,many,TGTGCCAGCAGCTTCGACTTGACAGCGTTCGGTTCACCCCTCCACTTT,CASSFDLTAFGSPLHF
TRBV6-1,-,TRBJ2-1,many,TGTGCCAGCAGTGAGTCTGACGGGGGCGACTACAATGAGCAGTTCTTC,CASSESDGGDYNEQFF
TRBV20-1,-,TRBJ2-7,few,TGCAGTGGCCTTGACAGCTACGAGCAGTACTTC,CSGLDSYEQYF
TRBV7-9,TRBD2,TRBJ2-7,-,TGTGCCAGCAGCTTTAAGGGCGCTAGCGGTTCCTACGAGCAGTACTTC,CASSFKGASGSYEQYF
TRBV7-9,-,TRBJ1-1,many,TGTGCCAGCAGCTTATCTGGTGGTGGTGAAGCTTTCTTT,CASSLSGGGEAFF
TRBV6-2/TRBV6-3,-,TRBJ2-7,few,TGTGCCAGCGGTTGGGGACCGACTCCAGAGCAGTACTTC,CASGWGPTPEQYF
TRBV25-1,TRBD1,TRBJ1-2,many,TGTGCCAGCAGTGAATTCAGGACAGGGTCCTATGGCTACACCTTC,CASSEFRTGSYGYTF
TRBV9,-,TRBJ2-3,few,TGTGCCAGCAGCGTGGAGGGGACCCGCCGAGATACGCAGTATTTT,CASSVEGTRRDTQYF
TRBV3-1,TRBD1,TRBJ2-3,few,TGTGCCAGCAGCCAAGCTCTCAGACAGGGTGACGCAGATACGCAGTATTTT,CASSQALRQGDADTQYF
TRBV28,TRBD1,TRBJ1-6,many,TGTGCCAGCAGTTCCCCCGACAGGGGACCTGATTCACCCCTCCACTTT,CASSSPDRGPDSPLHF
TRBV6-2/TRBV6-3,-,TRBJ1-5,few,TGTGCCAGCAGTCCCCTCTCTGGGCGGGCATACCAGCATTTT,CASSPLSGRAYQHF
TRBV3-1,-,TRBJ2-7,-,TGTGCCAGCAGCCAGTATCGGGGCTACGAGCAGTACTTC,CASSQYRGYEQYF
TRBV7-6,-,TRBJ2-5,many,TGTGCCAGCAGCTTAGCTAGACCTTCTTCAGAGACCCAGTACTTC,CASSLARPSSETQYF
TRBV6-2/TRBV6-3,-,TRBJ1-1,many,TGTGCCAGCAGTTACTCTGTGGGGGCTGAAGCTTTCTTT,CASSYSVGAEAFF
TRBV10-3,TRBD2,TRBJ2-5,-,TGTGCCATCAGTGAGCCGACTAGCGGGGGAGCTACGACCCAGTACTTC,CAISEPTSGGATTQYF
TRBV6-6,-,TRBJ1-5,many,TGTGCCAGCAGCTCGGACCGTCATTTGCCCCAGCATTTT,CASSSDRHLPQHF
TRBV28,TRBD2,TRBJ2-6,few,TGTGCCAGCAGGCAAGCGGGGGCCGGCTCTGGGGCCAACGTCCTGACTTTC,CASRQAGAGSGANVLTF
TRBV11-2,-,TRBJ1-6,-,TGTGCCAGCAGCTTAACAGGCAGGGATAATTCACCCCTCCACTTT,CASSLTGRDNSPLHF
TRBV6-5,TRBD2,TRBJ2-2,few,TGTGCCAGCAGTTACTGGTGGGGGGGAGGGTTGAACACCGGGGAGCTGTTTTTT,CASSYWWGGGLNTGELFF
TRBV6-2/TRBV6-3,-,TRBJ1-1,few,TGTGCCAGCAGTTACAGGGCAGGGGACACTGAAGCTTTCTTT,CASSYRAGDTEAFF
TRBV29-1,-,TRBJ2-5,few,TGCAGCGTTGCCTCAGCGGCTGGGGAGACCCAGTACTTC,CSVASAAGETQYF
TRBV24-1,-,TRBJ2-2,-,TGTGCCACCGGTTGGGGGACCGGGGAGCTGTTTTTT,CATGWGTGELFF
TRBV28,-,TRBJ2-6,-,TGTGCCATCACCTCGCGGGACTCTGGGGCCAACGTCCTGACTTTC,CAITSRDSGANVLTF
TRBV13,-,TRBJ2-5,few,TGTGCCAGCAGCTTCTACAGGGAACAAGAGACCCAGTACTTC,CASSFYREQETQYF
TRBV29-1,-,TRBJ2-3,-,TGCAGCGTGCGGACTTCGACTAGCACAGATACGCAGTATTTT,CSVRTSTSTDTQYF
TRBV7-9,-,TRBJ2-4,many,TGTGCCAGCAGCTCGGACGGGGACCCCAAAAACATTCAGTACTTC,CASSSDGDPKNIQYF